This is a list of T cell receptor beta chains from one sample in a study of CD8 T cells in Susac syndrome. TCRdb independently ran MiXCR on the immunoSEQ multiplex PCR reads; one entry per CDR3 protein. The table records over 100,000 distinct CDR3 sequences, 96% of them present only once. The sequenced material came from CD4+ T cells from PBMCs. These TCRs come from a human donor with Susac syndrome. CDR3s include the opening cysteine and the closing phenylalanine or tryptophan.

v_gene,j_gene,CDR3aa
TRBV4-2,TRBJ2-1,CASSQHLGGLTDEQFF
TRBV5-6,TRBJ2-7,CASSLYRVQVDEQYF
TRBV5-1,TRBJ1-2,CASSDTGTGGSYGYTF
TRBV2,TRBJ2-1,CASRIEERVNEQFF
TRBV29-1,TRBJ1-2,CSGGPDSLQFYGYTF
TRBV5-1,TRBJ2-7,CASRTGTSSYEQYF
TRBV25-1,TRBJ2-3,CGSRDSRRDTQYF
TRBV5-1,TRBJ2-5,CASSLEGGGSKETQYF
TRBV30,TRBJ2-1,CAWNPGLAGSNEQFF
TRBV6-5,TRBJ1-1,CASSYSNLAGLGAFF
TRBV3-1,TRBJ2-3,CASTNTDLRGDTQYF
TRBV2,TRBJ1-5,CASSGTGKRNQPQHF
TRBV30,TRBJ1-1,CAWSVSNTEAFF
TRBV18,TRBJ2-7,CASSRGDGGSYEQYF
TRBV5-4,TRBJ2-7,CASSSRDRSSYEQYF
TRBV30,TRBJ1-5,CAWSTDPSNQPQHF
TRBV4-2,TRBJ2-7,CASSLDPQAVEQYF
TRBV30,TRBJ1-5,CAWSVGRGTQPQHF
TRBV18,TRBJ2-1,CASTPSAYNEQFF
TRBV20-1,TRBJ1-2,CSAAMLGVRDGYTF
TRBV28,TRBJ2-1,CASGGTYNEQFF
TRBV12-3/TRBV12-4,TRBJ2-5,CASTKGERELETQYF